One and the same sample provided the 5 T cell receptor beta chains below, sequenced in a study of OX40 agonist ivuxolimab in advanced cancers. The assay was immunoSEQ multiplex PCR, and TCRdb's table has in-frame clones only and misses some. The table records just under 45,000 clones, 75% to 90% of them present only once. The sequencing here drew on CD4+ or CD8+ T cells sorted from blood, taken in a trial of the OX40 agonist ivuxolimab. The receptors here all came from an adult with an advanced solid tumor such as melanoma, head and neck, liver or kidney cancer.

This sequence joins TRBV5-6 and TRBJ2-5; TRBD1 agrees at 7 bases. Germline loops: CDR1 SGHDT, CDR2 YYEEEE. The V and J ends lost 0 bases and 6 bases, in that order; junction bases with no gene match: 8. The CDR3 length is 15 residues. CDR3 DNA sequence: TGTGCCAGCAGCTTGGAGGTAGGGGGCGCACAGACCCAGTACTTC. Its translation: CASSLEVGGAQTQYF.

V and J are TRBV18 and TRBJ2-2; 7 bases align to TRBD1. Trimming at V came to 2 bases and at J to 1 base, leaving 7 bases not matched to a gene. The CDR3 sequence is 17 residues long. Germline CDR1 reads KGHSH; CDR2 reads LQKENI. CDR3 sequence (DNA): TGTGCCAGCTCACCAAGGGACAGTCTAAGGAACACCGGGGAGCTGTTTTTT. Encoded protein: CASSPRDSLRNTGELFF.

A single count supports this clone. The gene calls are TRBV10-3 and TRBJ1-2; D uncertain. Deletions cut 0 bases from V and 0 bases from J, with 5 bases between. This CDR3 is built from 14 residues. CDR1 and CDR2 from the germline V gene are ENHRY and SYGVKD. Here the CDR3 reads CAISESTSNYGYTF. In DNA, the CDR3 is TGTGCCATCAGTGAGTCGACTTCTAACTATGGCTACACCTTC.

The chain employs TRBV19 and TRBJ1-1; a possible D gene is TRBD1 (5 bases). Trimming cost V 9 bases and J 2 bases, with 16 bases left between them. Germline values: CDR1 LNHDA, CDR2 SQIVND (reference sequence). The CDR3 is 14 amino acids. The CDR3 loop is CASDPGRANTEAFF. CDR3 nucleotides: TGTGCCAGCGACCCAGGGAGAGCAAACACTGAAGCTTTCTTT.

This clone was detected only a few times. The chain carries TRBV25-1 and TRBJ2-1; 8 bases are a match to TRBD2. Trimming took 2 bases from V and 7 from J; bases not matched to a gene: 4. The CDR3 has 14 residues. The germline CDR1 and CDR2 sequences are MGHDK and SYGVNS. The CDR3 protein is CASSEIQRENEQFF. The CDR3 DNA is TGTGCCAGCAGTGAAATCCAGCGGGAGAATGAGCAGTTCTTC.